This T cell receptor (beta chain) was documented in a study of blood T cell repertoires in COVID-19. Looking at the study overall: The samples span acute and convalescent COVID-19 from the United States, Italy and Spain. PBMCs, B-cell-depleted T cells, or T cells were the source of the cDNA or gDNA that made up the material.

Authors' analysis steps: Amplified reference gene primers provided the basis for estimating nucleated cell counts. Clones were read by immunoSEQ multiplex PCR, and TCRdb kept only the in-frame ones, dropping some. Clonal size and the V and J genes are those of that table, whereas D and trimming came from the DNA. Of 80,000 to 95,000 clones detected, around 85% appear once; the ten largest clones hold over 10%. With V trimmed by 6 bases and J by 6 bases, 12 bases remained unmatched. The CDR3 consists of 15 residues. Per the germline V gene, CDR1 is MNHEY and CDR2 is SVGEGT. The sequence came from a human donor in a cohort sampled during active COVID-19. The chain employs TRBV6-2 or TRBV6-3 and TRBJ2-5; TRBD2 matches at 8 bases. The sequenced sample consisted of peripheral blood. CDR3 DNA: TGTGCCAGCAGCCCTTCGGGGGGGGGCTGGAAGACCCAGTACTTC. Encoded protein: CASSPSGGGWKTQYF.